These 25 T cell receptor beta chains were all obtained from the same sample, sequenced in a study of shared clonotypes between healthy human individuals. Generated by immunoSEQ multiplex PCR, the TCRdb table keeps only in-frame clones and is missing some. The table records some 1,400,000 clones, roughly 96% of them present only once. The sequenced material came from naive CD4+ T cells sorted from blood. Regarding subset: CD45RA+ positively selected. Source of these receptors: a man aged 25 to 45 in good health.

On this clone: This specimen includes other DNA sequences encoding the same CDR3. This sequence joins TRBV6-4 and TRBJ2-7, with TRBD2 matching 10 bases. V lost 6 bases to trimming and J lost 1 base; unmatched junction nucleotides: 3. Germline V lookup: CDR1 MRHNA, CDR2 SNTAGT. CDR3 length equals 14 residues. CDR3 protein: CASRRTSGSYEQYF. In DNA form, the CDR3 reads TGTGCCAGCAGAAGGACTAGCGGTTCCTACGAGCAGTACTTC.

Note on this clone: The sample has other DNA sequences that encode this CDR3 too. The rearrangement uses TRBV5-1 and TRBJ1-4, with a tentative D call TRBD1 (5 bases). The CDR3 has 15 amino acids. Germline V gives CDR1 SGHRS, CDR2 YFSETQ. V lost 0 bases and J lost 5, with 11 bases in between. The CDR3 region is CASSLAGAGNEKLFF. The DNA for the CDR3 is TGCGCCAGCAGCTTGGCCGGGGCAGGCAATGAAAAACTGTTTTTT.

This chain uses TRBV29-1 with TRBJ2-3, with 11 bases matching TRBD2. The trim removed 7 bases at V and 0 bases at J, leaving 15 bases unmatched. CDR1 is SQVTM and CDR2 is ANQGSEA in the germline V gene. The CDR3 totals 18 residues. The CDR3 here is CSGAPGLAGKLSTDTQYF. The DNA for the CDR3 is TGCAGCGGAGCACCTGGACTAGCGGGCAAACTTAGCACAGATACGCAGTATTTT.

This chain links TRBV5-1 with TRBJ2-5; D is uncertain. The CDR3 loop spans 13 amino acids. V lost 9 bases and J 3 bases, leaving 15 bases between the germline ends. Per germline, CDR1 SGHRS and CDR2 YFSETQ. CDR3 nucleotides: TGCGCCAACCTTTCAGGAGAAAAAGAGACCCAGTACTTC. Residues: CANLSGEKETQYF.

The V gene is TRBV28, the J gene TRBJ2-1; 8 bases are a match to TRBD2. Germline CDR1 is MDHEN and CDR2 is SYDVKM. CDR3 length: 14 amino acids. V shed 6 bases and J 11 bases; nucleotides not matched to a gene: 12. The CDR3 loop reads CASRPGGGREQQFF. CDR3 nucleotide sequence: TGTGCCAGCAGGCCAGGCGGGGGGCGGGAACAGCAGTTCTTC.

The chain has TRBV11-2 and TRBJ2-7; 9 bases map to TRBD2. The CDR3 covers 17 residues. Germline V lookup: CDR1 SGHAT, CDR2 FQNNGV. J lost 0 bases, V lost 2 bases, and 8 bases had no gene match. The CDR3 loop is CASSLRREGYSSYEQYF. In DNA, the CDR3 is TGTGCCAGCAGCTTAAGGCGGGAGGGGTATAGCTCCTACGAGCAGTACTTC.

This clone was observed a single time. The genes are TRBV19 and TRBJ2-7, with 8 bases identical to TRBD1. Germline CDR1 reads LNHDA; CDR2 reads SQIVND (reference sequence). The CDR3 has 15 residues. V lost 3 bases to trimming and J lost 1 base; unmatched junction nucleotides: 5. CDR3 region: CASSIPGQASYEQYF. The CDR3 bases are TGTGCCAGTAGTATCCCGGGACAGGCGTCCTACGAGCAGTACTTC.

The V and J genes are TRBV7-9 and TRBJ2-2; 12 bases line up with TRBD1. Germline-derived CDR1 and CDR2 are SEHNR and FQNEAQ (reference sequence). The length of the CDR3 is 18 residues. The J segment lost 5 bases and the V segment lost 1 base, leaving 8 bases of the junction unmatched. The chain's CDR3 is CASSLGPGQGAWTGELFF. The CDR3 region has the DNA TGTGCCAGCAGCTTAGGTCCGGGACAGGGGGCTTGGACCGGGGAGCTGTTTTTT. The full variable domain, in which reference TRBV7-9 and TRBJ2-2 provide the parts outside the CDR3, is DTGVSQNPRHKITKRGQNVTFRCDPISEHNRLYWYRQTLGQGPEFLTYFQNEAQLEKSRLLSDRFSAERPKGSFSTLEIQRTEQGDSAMYLCASSLGPGQGAWTGELFFGEGSRLTVL.

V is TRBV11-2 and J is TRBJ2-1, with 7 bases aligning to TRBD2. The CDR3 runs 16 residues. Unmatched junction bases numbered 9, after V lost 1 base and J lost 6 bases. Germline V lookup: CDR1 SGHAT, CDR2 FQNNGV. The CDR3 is CASSLVGGSLGNEQFF. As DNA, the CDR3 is TGTGCCAGCAGCTTAGTAGGCGGGAGCTTGGGCAATGAGCAGTTCTTC.

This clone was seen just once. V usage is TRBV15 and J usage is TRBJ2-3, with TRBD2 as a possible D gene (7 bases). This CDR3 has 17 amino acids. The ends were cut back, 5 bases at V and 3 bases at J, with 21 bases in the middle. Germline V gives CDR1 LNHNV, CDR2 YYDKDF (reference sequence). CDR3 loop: CATSFGGGGASTDTQYF. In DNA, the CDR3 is TGTGCCACCAGCTTCGGAGGGGGGGGCGCGAGTACAGATACGCAGTATTTT.

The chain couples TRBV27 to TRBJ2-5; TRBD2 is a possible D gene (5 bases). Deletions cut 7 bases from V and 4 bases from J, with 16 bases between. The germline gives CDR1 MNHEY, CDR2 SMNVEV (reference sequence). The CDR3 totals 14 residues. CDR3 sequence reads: CASKGPGGGETQYF. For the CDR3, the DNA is TGTGCCAGCAAAGGTCCTGGCGGAGGAGAGACCCAGTACTTC.

CDR3 in DNA: TGTGCCAGAAAGAACTGGAACTCTGGAAACACCATATATTTT. Amino acid sequence: CARKNWNSGNTIYF. The chain couples TRBV7-5 to TRBJ1-3. TRBV7-5 is listed as a pseudogene. The CDR3 sequence is 14 residues long.

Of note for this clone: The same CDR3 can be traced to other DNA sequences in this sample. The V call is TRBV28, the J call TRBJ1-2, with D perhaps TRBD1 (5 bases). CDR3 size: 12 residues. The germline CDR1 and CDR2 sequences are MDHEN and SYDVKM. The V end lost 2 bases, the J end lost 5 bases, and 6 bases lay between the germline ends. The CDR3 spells CASSLQGYGYTF. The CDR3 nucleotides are TGTGCCAGCAGTTTACAGGGATATGGCTACACCTTC.

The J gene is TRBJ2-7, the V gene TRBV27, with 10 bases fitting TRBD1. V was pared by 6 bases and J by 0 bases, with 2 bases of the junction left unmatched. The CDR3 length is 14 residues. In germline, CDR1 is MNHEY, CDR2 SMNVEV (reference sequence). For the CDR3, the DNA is TGTGCCAGCAGGGACAGGGGGAGCTCCTACGAGCAGTACTTC. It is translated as CASRDRGSSYEQYF.

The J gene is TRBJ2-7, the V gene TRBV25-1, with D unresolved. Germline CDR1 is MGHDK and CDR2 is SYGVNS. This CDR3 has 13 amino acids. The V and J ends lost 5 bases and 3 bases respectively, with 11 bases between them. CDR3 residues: CASSLSNDYEQYF. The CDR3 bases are TGTGCCAGCAGTCTATCAAATGACTACGAGCAGTACTTC.

The CDR3 is CASSPYGREGGYNEQFF. The CDR3 bases are TGTGCCAGCAGCCCCTATGGCCGGGAGGGGGGTTACAATGAGCAGTTCTTC. The chain uses TRBV11-2 and TRBJ2-1; 8 bases are a match to TRBD2. The CDR3 has 17 amino acids. V lost 5 bases, J lost 4 bases, and 13 bases stayed unmatched. CDR1 and CDR2 (germline): SGHAT, FQNNGV.

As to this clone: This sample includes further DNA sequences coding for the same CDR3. The CDR3 sequence is CASSLIAGGETQYF. CDR3 coding DNA: TGCGCCAGCAGCTTGATAGCGGGCGGTGAGACCCAGTACTTC. This chain connects TRBV5-1 to TRBJ2-5; 7 nucleotides align to TRBD2. CDR1 SGHRS and CDR2 YFSETQ come from the germline V gene. V trimming: 1 base; J trimming: 5 bases; junction bases outside the gene matches: 5. This CDR3 is built from 14 residues.

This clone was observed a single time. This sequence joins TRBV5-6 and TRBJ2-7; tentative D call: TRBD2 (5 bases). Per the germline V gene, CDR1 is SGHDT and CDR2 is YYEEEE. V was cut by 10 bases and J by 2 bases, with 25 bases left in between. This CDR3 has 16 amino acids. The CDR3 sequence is CASEASAGPRTYEQYF. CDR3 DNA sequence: TGTGCCTCCGAAGCTTCCGCGGGCCCTCGTACCTACGAGCAGTACTTC.

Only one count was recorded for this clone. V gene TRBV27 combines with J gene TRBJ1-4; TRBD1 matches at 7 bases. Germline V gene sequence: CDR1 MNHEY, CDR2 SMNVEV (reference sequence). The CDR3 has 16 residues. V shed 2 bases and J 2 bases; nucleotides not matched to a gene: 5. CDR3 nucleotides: TGTGCCAGCAGTTTAGTCCCCAGGGGGACTAATGAAAAACTGTTTTTT. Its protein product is CASSLVPRGTNEKLFF. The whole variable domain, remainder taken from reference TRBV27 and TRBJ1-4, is EAQVTQNPRYLITVTGKKLTVTCSQNMNHEYMSWYRQDPGLGLRQIYYSMNVEVTDKGDVPEGYKVSRKEKRNFPLILESPSPNQTSLYFCASSLVPRGTNEKLFFGSGTQLSVL.

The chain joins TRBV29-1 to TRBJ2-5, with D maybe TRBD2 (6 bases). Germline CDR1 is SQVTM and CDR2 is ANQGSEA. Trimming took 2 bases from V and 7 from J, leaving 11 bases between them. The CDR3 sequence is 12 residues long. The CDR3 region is CSVEWQGGTQYF. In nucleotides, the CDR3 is TGCAGCGTTGAATGGCAGGGAGGGACCCAGTACTTC.

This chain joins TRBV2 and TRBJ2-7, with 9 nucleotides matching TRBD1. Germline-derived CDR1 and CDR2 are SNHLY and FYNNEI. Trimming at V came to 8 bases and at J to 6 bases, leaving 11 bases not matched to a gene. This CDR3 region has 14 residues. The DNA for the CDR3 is TGTGCCAGCCTAAAAACAGGGGGCCCGATCGAGCAGTACTTC. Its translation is CASLKTGGPIEQYF.

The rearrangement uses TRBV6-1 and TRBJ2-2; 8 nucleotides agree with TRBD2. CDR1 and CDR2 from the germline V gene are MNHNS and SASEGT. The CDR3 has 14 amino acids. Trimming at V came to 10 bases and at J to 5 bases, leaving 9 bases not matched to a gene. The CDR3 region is CATGLARSTGELFF. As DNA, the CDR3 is TGTGCCACTGGACTAGCCCGGTCGACCGGGGAGCTGTTTTTT.

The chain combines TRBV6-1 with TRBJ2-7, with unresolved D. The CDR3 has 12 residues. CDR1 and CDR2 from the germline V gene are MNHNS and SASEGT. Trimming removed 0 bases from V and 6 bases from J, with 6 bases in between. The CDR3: CASSEAGFEQYF. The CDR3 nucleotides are TGTGCCAGCAGTGAAGCAGGGTTCGAGCAGTACTTC.

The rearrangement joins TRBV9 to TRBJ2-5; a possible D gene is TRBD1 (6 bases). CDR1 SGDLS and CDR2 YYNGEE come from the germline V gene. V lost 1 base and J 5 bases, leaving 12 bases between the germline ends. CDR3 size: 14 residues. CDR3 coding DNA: TGTGCCAGCAGCGTAATGGGGGCGAGTGAGACCCAGTACTTC. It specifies CASSVMGASETQYF.

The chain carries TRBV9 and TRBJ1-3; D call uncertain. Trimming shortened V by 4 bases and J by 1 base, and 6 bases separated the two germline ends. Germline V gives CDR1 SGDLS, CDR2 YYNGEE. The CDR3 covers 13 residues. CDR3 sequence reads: CASSPRSGNTIYF. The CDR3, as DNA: TGTGCCAGCAGCCCCCGGTCTGGAAACACCATATATTTT.